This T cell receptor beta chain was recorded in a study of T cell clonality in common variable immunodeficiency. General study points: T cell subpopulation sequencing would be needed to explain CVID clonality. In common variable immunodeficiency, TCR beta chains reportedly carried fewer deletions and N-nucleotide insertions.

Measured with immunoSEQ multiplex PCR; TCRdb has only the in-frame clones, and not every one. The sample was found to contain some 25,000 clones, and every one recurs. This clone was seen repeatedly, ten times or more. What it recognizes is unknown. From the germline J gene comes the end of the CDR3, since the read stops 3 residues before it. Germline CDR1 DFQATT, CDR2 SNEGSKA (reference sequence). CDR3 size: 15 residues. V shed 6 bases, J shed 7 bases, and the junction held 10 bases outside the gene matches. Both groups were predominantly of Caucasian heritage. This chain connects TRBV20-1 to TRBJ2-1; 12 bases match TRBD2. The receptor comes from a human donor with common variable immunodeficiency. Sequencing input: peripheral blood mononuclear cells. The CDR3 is CSASSSGRVGNEQFF. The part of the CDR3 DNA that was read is TGCAGTGCCAGTTCTAGCGGGAGGGTAGGGAATGAG.